Shown below are 6 T cell receptor beta chains from a single sample sequenced in a study of blood T cell repertoires in COVID-19. The assay was immunoSEQ multiplex PCR, and TCRdb's table has in-frame clones only and misses some. The sample lists about 400,000 clones; about 90% were seen once. The sequenced material came from PBMCs or T cells enriched from blood (not recorded which). The receptor set was obtained from a young woman who had recovered from COVID-19.

CDR3 in DNA: TGTGCCACTTACCCCGGTGCATATAGCAATCAGCCCCAGCATTTT. Translating gives CATYPGAYSNQPQHF. The chain joins TRBV28 to TRBJ1-5; D call uncertain. Trimming took 10 bases from V and 0 from J, leaving 16 bases between them. This CDR3 has 15 residues. Germline V gives CDR1 MDHEN, CDR2 SYDVKM.

The genes are TRBV3-1 (or the pseudogene TRBV3-2) and TRBJ1-1; D remains ambiguous. Germline CDR1 LGHDT, CDR2 YNNKEL (reference sequence). V lost 1 base, J lost 6 bases, and 12 bases lay in between. CDR3 size: 14 residues. The chain's CDR3 is CASSQVDRLSEAFF. The CDR3 nucleotides read TGTGCCAGCAGCCAAGTAGATAGACTTTCTGAAGCTTTCTTT.

This clone was detected ten times or more. V and J are TRBV6-5 and TRBJ2-3; D is unclear. The CDR3 totals 12 residues. Looked up from germline, CDR1 is MNHEY and CDR2 is SVGAGI. Trimming pared 10 bases from V and 1 base from J, leaving 9 bases between. The CDR3 DNA sequence: TGTGCCACCTCCCCGGGCACAGATACGCAGTATTTT. Protein: CATSPGTDTQYF.

This clone was recorded once. In DNA form, the CDR3 reads TGCGCCAGCAGCTCAAACCTACGCGGGTCGCAGTTCTTC. This sequence encodes CASSSNLRGSQFF. The chain joins TRBV5-1 to TRBJ2-1; D perhaps matches TRBD2 (5 bases). The CDR3 runs to 13 residues. Trimming removed 3 bases at V and 12 bases at J, with 16 bases between. The germline CDR1 and CDR2 sequences are SGHRS and YFSETQ. Looking up the rest from reference TRBV5-1 and TRBJ2-1 gives the full variable domain: KAGVTQTPRYLIKTRGQQVTLSCSPISGHRSVSWYQQTPGQGLQFLFEYFSETQRNKGNFPGRFSGRQFSNSRSEMNVSTLELGDSALYLCASSSNLRGSQFFGPGTRLTVL.

The J gene is TRBJ2-7, the V gene TRBV6-5; unclear D gene. V lost 5 bases to trimming and J lost 6 bases, with 5 bases between them. Germline V gene lookup returns CDR1 MNHEY and CDR2 SVGAGI. This CDR3 is built from 10 residues. CDR3 region: CASSIGEQYF. In DNA form, the CDR3 reads TGTGCCAGCAGTATCGGCGAGCAGTACTTC.

The chain carries TRBV30 and TRBJ1-2, with D possibly being TRBD1 (6 bases). The V gene lost 8 bases and the J gene lost 0 bases, with 16 bases spanning the gap. Per the germline V gene, CDR1 is GTSNPN and CDR2 is SVGIG (reference sequence). The CDR3 is 14 amino acids. CDR3 in DNA: TGTGCCGTGACGGGACAATCAGCTAACTATGGCTACACCTTC. This translates into CAVTGQSANYGYTF.